This T cell receptor beta chain is drawn from a study of T-cell memory formation after mild COVID-19. TCRdb reprocessed the 5' RACE reads with MiXCR, giving one entry per CDR3 protein. The sample shows under 200,000 distinct CDR3 sequences, more than 9% of them seen only once. This CDR3 region has 20 residues. V lost 1 base, J lost 0 bases, and 22 bases lay in between. This clonotype was detected ten times or more. This sequence was found in a man younger than 35 who had mild COVID-19 (a few samples of this study predate the infection). Cell type and time point are not known. The J gene is TRBJ2-1, the V gene TRBV12-3 or TRBV12-4, with a weak D call TRBD2 (7 bases). The material sequenced was PBMCs or a T cell subset sorted from them (not recorded which). The CDR3 is CASSLGFGGADSLSYNEQFF. As DNA, the CDR3 is TGTGCCAGCAGTTTAGGGTTTGGGGGGGCCGACTCCCTCTCCTACAATGAGCAGTTCTTC.